Included here is one T cell receptor (beta chain) sequence, with context. The entry originates in a study of OX40 agonist ivuxolimab in advanced cancers. The method was immunoSEQ multiplex PCR; TCRdb's version includes in-frame clones alone and lacks a portion of them. This sample has more than 90,000 clones, with about four fifths found just once. This sequence was found in an adult with an advanced solid tumor such as melanoma, head and neck, liver or kidney cancer. The material was CD4+ or CD8+ T cells sorted from blood, obtained in a trial of the OX40 agonist ivuxolimab.

CDR3 in amino acids: CASSPGSSGNTIYF. The CDR3 DNA is TGTGCCAGCTCACCGGGCAGCTCTGGAAACACCATATATTTT. The chain couples TRBV18 to TRBJ1-3; D is uncertain. V lost 3 bases and J 0 bases, leaving 6 bases between the germline ends. Germline loops: CDR1 KGHSH, CDR2 LQKENI. The CDR3 is 14 amino acids.